One and the same sample provided the 2 T cell receptor beta chains below, sequenced in a study of CD8 T cells in ankylosing spondylitis. TCRdb re-called the 5' RACE reads with MiXCR, one entry per CDR3 protein. The sample lists roughly 30,000 distinct CDR3 sequences, 30% seen once, with 35% to 50% in the top ten. Sequenced input: synovial fluid, either unsorted or a sorted T cell fraction (not recorded which). These TCRs come from a male donor with ankylosing spondylitis.

This chain joins TRBV9 and TRBJ2-5; perhaps D is TRBD1 or TRBD2 (5 bases each). With 1 base removed from V and 2 bases from J, the gap between germline ends came to 12 bases. CDR3 length: 15 amino acids. Germline lookup yields CDR1 SGDLS and CDR2 YYNGEE. The CDR3 nucleotides are TGTGCCAGCAGCGTATGGCATGGGGGACAAGAGACCCAGTACTTC. Its protein is CASSVWHGGQETQYF.

The chain combines TRBV12-3 or TRBV12-4 with TRBJ2-7; D ambiguous. The CDR3 spans 14 residues. The V gene lost 3 bases and the J gene lost 0 bases, with 9 bases spanning the gap. The CDR3 protein is CASSFGLPSYEQYF. CDR3 DNA sequence: TGTGCCAGCAGTTTTGGCCTACCCTCCTACGAGCAGTACTTC.